This T cell receptor (beta chain) comes out of a study of molecular identifiers for immune sequencing clone quantification. There are many counts of this clonotype. Its antigen is undetermined. Study observations and caveats: Barcode sharing among identical TCR molecules could make large clones appear smaller.

This CDR3 contains 16 residues. Germline-derived CDR1 and CDR2 are MNHEY and SMNVEV (reference sequence). Trimming cost V 2 bases and J 2 bases; bases outside gene matches: 7. TCRdb passed the PCR reads through MiXCR, listing each CDR3 protein once. The profile shows hundreds of thousands of distinct CDR3 sequences, roughly 27% of them singletons. The specimen was naive CD8+ T cells from blood, with Jurkat cell RNA spiked in. Subset specified: FACS-sorted CD8+CD4-CCR7+CD45RA+ naive T cells. The chain couples TRBV27 to TRBJ2-3, with 7 bases matching TRBD2. This clonotype originated in a human donor in good health. Some libraries in this study had Jurkat cell RNA spiked in. The CDR3 DNA reads as TGTGCCAGCAGTTTACCCAGCGGGGCCCACACAGATACGCAGTATTTT. Its protein product is CASSLPSGAHTDTQYF.